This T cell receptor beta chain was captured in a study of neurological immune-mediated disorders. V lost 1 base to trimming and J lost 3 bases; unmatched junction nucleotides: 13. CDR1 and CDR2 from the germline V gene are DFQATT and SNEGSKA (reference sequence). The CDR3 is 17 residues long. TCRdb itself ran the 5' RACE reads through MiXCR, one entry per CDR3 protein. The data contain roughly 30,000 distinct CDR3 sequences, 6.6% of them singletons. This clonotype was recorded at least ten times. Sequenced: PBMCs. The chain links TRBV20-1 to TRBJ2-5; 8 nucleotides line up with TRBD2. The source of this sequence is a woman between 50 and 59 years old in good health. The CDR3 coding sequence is TGCAGTGCTAGAGGCCCAAGGACTAGCTCAACCAAAGAGACCCAGTACTTC. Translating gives CSARGPRTSSTKETQYF.